This T cell receptor beta chain came from a study of somatic mutations in cytotoxic T cells in rheumatoid arthritis. Study-level background: Patient blood, approximately 32 ml in EDTA, was obtained immediately after diagnosis and prior to the start of any treatment. Certain T-cell populations stained with V beta antibodies were FACS-sorted to nearly 100% purity, and V beta1+ cells were TCRB-sequenced.

Germline-derived CDR1 and CDR2 are SEHNR and FQNEAQ (reference sequence). Trimming shortened V by 2 bases and J by 4 bases, and 8 bases separated the two germline ends. The CDR3 sequence is 14 residues long. Study-wide results and caveats: Neither rheumatoid arthritis patients nor age-matched healthy controls had significantly different CD8+ T-cell clonality from the other group.

The CD4+ and CD8+ fractions came from positive magnetic bead selection and were purity-checked by flow cytometry. As to this clone: Its target is unknown.

Profiled with immunoSEQ multiplex PCR; TCRdb holds only in-frame clones, not every one. Altogether 20,000 to 25,000 clones are present, nearly 80% being singletons, with the ten largest covering 11%. The rearrangement uses TRBV7-9 and TRBJ2-2; tentatively, D is TRBD1 (6 bases). The specimen was CD8+ T cells sorted from blood. This TCR derives from an adult with rheumatoid arthritis. This chain's CDR3 is CASSLTGSTGELFF. The CDR3 coding sequence is TGTGCCAGCAGCTTAACAGGGAGCACCGGGGAGCTGTTTTTT.